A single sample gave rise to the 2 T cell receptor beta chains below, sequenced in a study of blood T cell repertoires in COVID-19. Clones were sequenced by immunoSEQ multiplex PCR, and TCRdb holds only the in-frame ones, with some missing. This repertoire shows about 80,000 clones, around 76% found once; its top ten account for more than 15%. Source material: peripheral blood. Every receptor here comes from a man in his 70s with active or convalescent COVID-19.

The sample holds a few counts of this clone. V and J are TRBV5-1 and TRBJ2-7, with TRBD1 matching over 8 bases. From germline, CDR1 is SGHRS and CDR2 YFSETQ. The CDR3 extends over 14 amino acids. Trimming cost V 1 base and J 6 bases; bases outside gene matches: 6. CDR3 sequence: CASSLSQGGREQYF. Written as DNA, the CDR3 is TGCGCCAGCAGCTTGTCACAGGGGGGCCGCGAGCAGTACTTC. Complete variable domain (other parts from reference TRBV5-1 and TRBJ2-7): KAGVTQTPRYLIKTRGQQVTLSCSPISGHRSVSWYQQTPGQGLQFLFEYFSETQRNKGNFPGRFSGRQFSNSRSEMNVSTLELGDSALYLCASSLSQGGREQYFGPGTRLTVT.

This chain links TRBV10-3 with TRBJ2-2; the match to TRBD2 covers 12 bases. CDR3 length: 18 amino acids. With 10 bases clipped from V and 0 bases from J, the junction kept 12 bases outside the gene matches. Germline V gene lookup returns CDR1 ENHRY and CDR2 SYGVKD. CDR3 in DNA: TGTGCCACAGGTGGGCTAGCGGGGGGGAGCGCGAACACCGGGGAGCTGTTTTTT. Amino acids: CATGGLAGGSANTGELFF.